The next 5 T cell receptor beta chains were all read from a single sample in a study of metastatic and nonmetastatic thyroid tumors. TCRdb used MiXCR to call clones anew from the PCR reads. Of 15,000 to 20,000 clones in the sample, roughly 25% were seen once. Each patient came to thyroid surgery without any prior treatment (of any kind). The specimen sequenced was tumor tissue. Every receptor here comes from a female donor with papillary thyroid cancer or a benign thyroid nodule (not recorded which). Some clones in this sample may be carry-over from other donors' samples.

In this sample, this clone is medium-sized. V gene TRBV28 combines with J gene TRBJ1-2; no firm D call. Germline V gene sequence: CDR1 MDHEN, CDR2 SYDVKM. CDR3 length equals 11 residues. V was clipped by 5 bases and J by 5 bases, with 6 bases between them. The CDR3 reads CASSPKYGYTF. For the CDR3, the DNA is TGTGCCAGCAGTCCAAAATATGGCTACACCTTC.

The rearrangement joins TRBV6-1 to TRBJ1-4; D might be TRBD1 (6 bases). Trimming left V 6 bases short and J 15 bases short, with 23 bases between. This CDR3 is 14 amino acids long. Germline V gene data show CDR1 as MNHNS and CDR2 as SASEGT. As DNA, the CDR3 is TGTGCCAGCAGACCCAGGTTGACCACAGGGAAAATGTTTTTT. Amino acid sequence: CASRPRLTTGKMFF.

In its sample, this clone was seen many times. CDR3 loop: CASSLKRSTDTQYF. The CDR3 region has the DNA TGTGCCAGCAGTCTTAAGCGGAGCACAGATACGCAGTATTTT. The chain links TRBV6-1 to TRBJ2-3, with D possibly TRBD2 on 5 matching bases. V lost 5 bases, J lost 0 bases, and 9 bases lay in between. CDR1 MNHNS and CDR2 SASEGT come from the germline V gene. The CDR3 is 14 amino acids.

The sample holds a few counts of this clone. The chain employs TRBV7-6 and TRBJ2-7, with a weak D call TRBD2 (5 bases). CDR3 length: 15 amino acids. CDR1 SGHVS and CDR2 FNYEAQ come from the germline V gene. The V end was cut by 5 bases, the J end by 2 bases, with 16 bases between. The CDR3 loop reads CASSPRGGTTYEQYF. In nucleotides, the CDR3 is TGTGCCAGCAGCCCCCGCGGAGGAACTACCTACGAGCAGTACTTC. Filled out from reference TRBV7-6 and TRBJ2-7, the complete variable domain reads GAGVSQSPRYKVTKRGQDVALRCDPISGHVSLYWYRQALGQGPEFLTYFNYEAQQDKSGLPNDRFSAERPEGSISTLTIQRTEQRDSAMYRCASSPRGGTTYEQYFGPGTRLTVT.

This clone was seen ten or more times. This chain joins TRBV4-2 and TRBJ2-1, with TRBD2 identical over 11 bases. J gave up 0 bases and V 1 base, and 5 bases lay outside the gene matches. The CDR3 runs to 18 residues. CDR1 LGHNA and CDR2 YNFKEQ come from the germline V gene. This chain's CDR3 is CASSQGLAGFFSYNEQFF. The CDR3 DNA reads as TGTGCCAGCAGCCAAGGACTAGCGGGGTTCTTCTCCTACAATGAGCAGTTCTTC.